The 5 T cell receptor beta chains below were found in one sample sequenced in a study of blood T cells in healthy people across ages. The second PCR ran about 7 to 12 cycles with a sample-barcoded 5' primer and J-beta primers. In TCRdb, the 5' RACE reads were re-called with MiXCR into one record per CDR3 protein. The data show 540,000 or so distinct CDR3 sequences, with about 26% seen just once and around 18% held by the top ten. Sequencing input: blood. Receptor source: a woman between 70 and 85 years old in good health.

The chain is built from TRBV7-2 and TRBJ2-2; tentative D call: TRBD2 (5 bases). The CDR3 runs to 13 residues. The germline V gene has CDR1 SGHTA and CDR2 FQGNSA. Trimming removed 6 bases at V and 6 bases at J, with 11 bases between. The chain's CDR3 is CASRRESPGELFF. The CDR3 nucleotides are TGTGCCAGCAGGAGGGAGAGTCCCGGGGAGCTGTTTTTT.

This chain connects TRBV4-3 to TRBJ1-6; TRBD1 is a possible D gene (5 bases). V lost 6 bases and J 8 bases, leaving 17 bases between the germline ends. The CDR3 consists of 15 residues. Germline lookup yields CDR1 LGHNA and CDR2 YSLEER. This CDR3 is CASRAGQGRHSPLHF. The CDR3 DNA reads TGCGCCAGCAGGGCGGGGCAGGGACGTCATTCACCCCTCCACTTT.

This clonotype was recorded a few times. The chain combines TRBV6-2 or TRBV6-3 with TRBJ1-1; the match to TRBD1 covers 7 bases. CDR3 length equals 16 residues. The V gene's germline CDR1 is MNHEY and CDR2 SVGEGT. Germline trimming cut 6 bases from V and 0 bases from J; bases unmatched to any gene: 10. The CDR3 loop reads CASSKLTGVMNTEAFF. Written as DNA, the CDR3 is TGTGCCAGCAGCAAACTCACAGGGGTGATGAACACTGAAGCTTTCTTT.

The CDR3 is CASSWRPGTVGLVDSGNTIYF. CDR3 coding DNA: TGTGCCAGCAGCTGGAGGCCCGGGACAGTGGGGTTGGTGGACTCTGGAAACACCATATATTTT. This rearrangement joins TRBV5-4 to TRBJ1-3; 7 nucleotides align to TRBD1. Trimming at V came to 3 bases and at J to 0 bases, leaving 21 bases not matched to a gene. Germline CDR1 reads SGHNT; CDR2 reads YYREEE (reference sequence). This CDR3 has 21 amino acids. Full variable domain (remainder filled in from reference TRBV5-4 and TRBJ1-3): ETGVTQSPTHLIKTRGQQVTLRCSSQSGHNTVSWYQQALGQGPQFIFQYYREEENGRGNFPPRFSGLQFPNYSSELNVNALELDDSALYLCASSWRPGTVGLVDSGNTIYFGEGSWLTVV.

The V gene is TRBV20-1, the J gene TRBJ1-4, with D possibly being TRBD1 (5 bases). This CDR3 contains 14 residues. Trimming pared 2 bases from V and 7 bases from J, leaving 14 bases between. CDR1 and CDR2 (germline): DFQATT, SNEGSKA (reference sequence). The CDR3 loop is CSARPSGTPEKLFF. The CDR3 DNA reads TGCAGTGCTAGACCCTCAGGGACTCCTGAAAAACTGTTTTTT.